This TCR beta chain was retrieved from a study of T cell repertoires in cytomegalovirus infection (dated by TCRdb to about 2019). About the full investigation: Donor HLA type was relevant to the analysis, as public TCR beta signatures indicated carriage of CMV infection together with the matching HLA type. On the study overall, not on this receptor specifically: In both this cohort and an independent cohort of over 350 donors, the cumulative frequency of public TCR beta family members distinguished carriers of CMV infection plus the relevant HLA type. In the ex vivo response, HLA-C-restricted CMV-specific TCR beta clonotypes were dominant, and in two of eight donors the single most frequent clonotype came from this HLA-C-restricted group.

Taken from cysteine to phenylalanine, the CDR3 has 13 residues. The entry retains the CDR3 DNA only, 39 bases that are in frame from base 1. CDR1 and CDR2, looked up from the germline V gene (reference sequence), are SEHNR and FQNEAQ. Details on this clonotype: The target of this receptor is not known. This may stem from a read error, because a much larger clone lies one nucleotide away.

The sample was run on an Illumina HiSeq 1500. The public reads were run again by TCRdb, first through fastp at Q25 and then through MiXCR, and only productive beta chains were kept. Merged by CDR3 protein, the rows form single entries marked with the most common genes and DNA. A total of about 600,000 distinct CDR3 sequences appear in this sample, roughly 24% of them only once. The ten largest make up 8% of the sample. The sequence was obtained from a human donor in good health (CMV status not recorded). Some clones in this sample may be carry-over from other donors' samples. The chain was built from TRBV7-9 and TRBJ1-3; the D gene is unclear. The specimen sequenced was CD8+ T cells from PBMCs. For the CDR3, the sequence is CASSLPRLSVDFF. Here is the DNA: TGTGCCAGCAGCCTTCCCCGATTGTCCGTGGATTTTTTT.